These 8 T cell receptor beta chains originate from one sample sequenced in a study of regulatory T cells in long-lasting Graves disease. Time point reported: newly diagnosed GD, antithyroid drugs for less than 3 months. From RNA extracted from PBMCs, the TCR library was made. Construction of TCR beta libraries relied on iRepertoire HTBI primers and on Arm-PCR targeting CDR3 regions. TCRdb re-derived calls from the multiplex PCR reads in MiXCR, one entry per CDR3 protein. The table lists hundreds of thousands of distinct CDR3 sequences, over 15% of them singletons, with roughly 29% in the top ten. This sample also appeared in a second study, on T cells in Graves' hyperthyroidism and ophthalmopathy.

The sequences come from peripheral blood mononuclear cells (PBMCs), collected at new diagnosis, from a patient treated with antithyroid drugs. Receptors originate from a man in his forties or fifties with Graves disease.

This clonotype was observed a handful of times. One end of the junction does not line up with germline, which may come from a read error. The CDR3 reads CSALGDGRAYGHTF. DNA of the CDR3: TGCAGCGCTCTTGGGGATGGCAGGGCCTATGGCCACACCTTC. V is TRBV29-1 and J is TRBJ1-2; D possibly corresponds to TRBD1 (5 bases). The CDR3 runs to 14 residues. Germline CDR1 and CDR2: SQVTM and ANQGSEA.

This clonotype was seen ten or more times. The chain is built from TRBV20-1 and TRBJ2-2; D possibly uses TRBD1 or TRBD2 (5 bases each). This CDR3 region has 14 residues. Per germline, CDR1 DFQATT and CDR2 SNEGSKA (reference sequence). The V gene lost 5 bases and the J gene lost 7 bases, with 17 bases spanning the gap. The CDR3 nucleotides are TGCAGTGCTTCCCGGGGCCCGAGCGGCGGGGAGCTGTTTTTT. This translates into CSASRGPSGGELFF.

At least ten counts were recorded for this clonotype. The genes are TRBV28 and TRBJ2-2, with D possibly TRBD2 on 6 matching bases. The CDR3 is 16 amino acids. The germline V gene has CDR1 MDHEN and CDR2 SYDVKM. V was shortened by 2 bases and J by 5 bases, with 15 bases between the two germline ends. CDR3: CASSLETGGRTGELFF. CDR3 in DNA: TGTGCCAGCAGTTTAGAAACCGGGGGTCGTACCGGGGAGCTGTTTTTT.

In its sample, this clonotype was seen many times. The V call is TRBV6-1, the J call TRBJ2-7, with TRBD1 matching over 8 bases. The ends lost 4 bases at V and 6 bases at J; junction bases unmatched: 8. Germline CDR1 reads MNHNS; CDR2 reads SASEGT. CDR3 length: 14 amino acids. For the CDR3, the DNA is TGTGCCAGCAGTGTACAGGACAGGGTAGGCGAGCAGTACTTC. Its translation is CASSVQDRVGEQYF.

The table lists this clonotype with many counts. The rearrangement joins TRBV3-1 to TRBJ2-1, with TRBD2 matching 12 bases. The CDR3 length is 18 residues. V lost 1 base, J lost 7 bases, and 11 bases stayed unmatched. CDR1 is LGHDT and CDR2 is YNNKEL in the germline V gene (reference sequence). The CDR3 sequence: CASSQVNPGTSGRNEQFF. The CDR3 nucleotides are TGTGCCAGCAGCCAAGTAAATCCCGGGACTAGCGGGCGGAATGAGCAGTTCTTC.

The gene calls are TRBV7-6 and TRBJ2-5; 11 nucleotides agree with TRBD1. Germline-derived CDR1 and CDR2 are SGHVS and FNYEAQ. This CDR3 is 16 amino acids long. J was trimmed by 6 bases and V by 4 bases; bases with no gene match: 10. CDR3 amino acids: CASSSWGTGGRKTQYF. As DNA, the CDR3 is TGTGCCAGCAGCTCTTGGGGGACAGGGGGGAGGAAGACCCAGTACTTC.

This clonotype was seen repeatedly, ten times or more. This chain links TRBV2 with TRBJ2-3; 7 positions match TRBD1. This CDR3 is 13 amino acids long. The germline gives CDR1 SNHLY, CDR2 FYNNEI. Trimming removed 8 bases from V and 0 bases from J; junction bases left unmatched: 2. In nucleotides, the CDR3 is TGTGCCAGCCTGGGACAGAGCACAGATACGCAGTATTTT. Its protein is CASLGQSTDTQYF.

The chain employs TRBV28 and TRBJ2-1; D call uncertain. V shed 3 bases and J shed 6 bases, with 12 bases lying between them. CDR3 length equals 14 residues. Germline V gene data show CDR1 as MDHEN and CDR2 as SYDVKM. CDR3 in amino acids: CASSFVGPGNEQFF. The CDR3 nucleotides are TGTGCCAGCAGTTTTGTAGGGCCGGGCAATGAGCAGTTCTTC.